These 18 T cell receptor beta chains were all obtained from the same sample, sequenced in a study of T cell responses to AZD1222 COVID-19 vaccine. Measured with immunoSEQ multiplex PCR; TCRdb has only the in-frame clones, and not every one. This sample carries some 86,000 clones, about nine tenths of them seen once, and the ten largest clones take approximately 5%. The sample consisted of peripheral blood, taken 28 days after the second AZD1222 dose. All receptors come from an adult who received the AZD1222 COVID-19 vaccine.

This rearrangement joins TRBV27 to TRBJ1-4, with no clear D. This CDR3 is 14 amino acids long. Germline V gene data show CDR1 as MNHEY and CDR2 as SMNVEV (reference sequence). Trimming removed 0 bases from V and 8 bases from J, with 10 bases in between. The chain's CDR3 is CASSLSGPWEKLFF. The CDR3 coding sequence is TGTGCCAGCAGTTTATCCGGACCTTGGGAAAAACTGTTTTTT. Variable domain in full (rest from reference TRBV27 and TRBJ1-4): EAQVTQNPRYLITVTGKKLTVTCSQNMNHEYMSWYRQDPGLGLRQIYYSMNVEVTDKGDVPEGYKVSRKEKRNFPLILESPSPNQTSLYFCASSLSGPWEKLFFGSGTQLSVL.

The CDR3 DNA is TGTGCCAGCATAGGGACCCGGGGCCTGTTTTTT. Protein product: CASIGTRGLFF. The V call is TRBV11-2, the J call TRBJ2-2; tentatively, D is TRBD1 or TRBD2 (5 bases each). CDR1 is SGHAT and CDR2 is FQNNGV in the germline V gene. The CDR3 totals 11 residues. The V and J ends lost 7 bases and 14 bases respectively, with 14 bases between them.

This chain joins TRBV6-5 and TRBJ1-3; no firm D call. Trimming shortened V by 6 bases and J by 2 bases, and 11 bases separated the two germline ends. The CDR3 has 14 amino acids. The germline V gene has CDR1 MNHEY and CDR2 SVGAGI. CDR3 nucleotide sequence: TGTGCCAGCAGCCCCGTGACGGCTGGAAACACCATATATTTT. Residues: CASSPVTAGNTIYF.

V is TRBV11-3 and J is TRBJ2-7, with 8 bases fitting TRBD2. The length of the CDR3 is 16 residues. J gave up 3 bases and V 3 bases, and 10 bases lay outside the gene matches. Per germline, CDR1 SGHNT and CDR2 YENEEA. CDR3 DNA: TGTGCCAGCAGCTTTAGCGGGACCTCCAACTTCTACGAGCAGTACTTC. Its protein product is CASSFSGTSNFYEQYF.

The J gene is TRBJ1-2, the V gene TRBV6-5; TRBD1 aligns across 8 bases. The CDR3 is 11 amino acids. V gave up 10 bases and J gave up 8 bases; unmatched junction bases: 6. Per the germline V gene, CDR1 is MNHEY and CDR2 is SVGAGI. The chain's CDR3 is CATWTGLGYTF. The CDR3, as DNA: TGTGCCACTTGGACAGGGCTCGGCTACACCTTC.

This sequence joins TRBV6-1 and TRBJ1-5; D is possibly TRBD1 (5 bases). Trimming pared 2 bases from V and 5 bases from J, leaving 13 bases between. This CDR3 contains 15 residues. Germline V lookup: CDR1 MNHNS, CDR2 SASEGT. The CDR3, as DNA: TGTGCCAGCAGTGAACACAGAAGAGGGGATCAGCCCCAGCATTTT. Its protein is CASSEHRRGDQPQHF.

V is TRBV24-1 and J is TRBJ2-7, with TRBD1 matching over 7 bases. Germline CDR1 reads KGHDR; CDR2 reads SFDVKD. The junction had 5 bases not matched to a gene; V was cut back by 4 bases and J by 6 bases. This CDR3 region has 13 residues. The CDR3 bases are TGTGCCACCAGTGAGCCGACAGGGCTCGAGCAGTACTTC. Translating it yields CATSEPTGLEQYF.

This chain joins TRBV20-1 and TRBJ2-1, with 7 bases that match TRBD2. The CDR3 is 12 residues long. Germline loops: CDR1 DFQATT, CDR2 SNEGSKA (reference sequence). Trimming took 3 bases from V and 10 from J; bases not matched to a gene: 6. CDR3: CSASSAGNEQFF. The CDR3 DNA sequence: TGCAGTGCTAGTTCAGCGGGGAACGAGCAGTTCTTC.

The chain is built from TRBV4-1 and TRBJ2-3, with D possibly matching TRBD2 (6 bases). The length of the CDR3 is 15 residues. CDR1 is MGHRA and CDR2 is YSYEKL in the germline V gene. The V and J ends lost 6 bases and 4 bases respectively, with 17 bases between them. CDR3 loop: CASRKRLEQSDTQYF. The CDR3 DNA reads as TGCGCCAGCAGGAAGAGACTAGAACAATCAGATACGCAGTATTTT.

This clone was seen once. The chain links TRBV19 to TRBJ1-5; D uncertain. From germline, CDR1 is LNHDA and CDR2 SQIVND (reference sequence). CDR3 length: 14 amino acids. V was shortened by 2 bases and J by 11 bases, with 16 bases between the two germline ends. The CDR3: CASSIRSLFVSQHF. CDR3 nucleotide sequence: TGTGCCAGTAGTATACGTTCCCTTTTCGTTTCCCAGCATTTT.

This sequence joins TRBV7-2 and TRBJ1-2, with D possibly matching TRBD1 (6 bases). This CDR3 has 15 residues. The germline gives CDR1 SGHTA, CDR2 FQGNSA. The V end was cut by 1 base, the J end by 4 bases, with 13 bases between. The CDR3 is CASSLDRGRGYGYTF. The CDR3 DNA is TGTGCCAGCAGCTTAGACCGGGGGCGAGGCTATGGCTACACCTTC.

This chain connects TRBV29-1 to TRBJ2-1, with D possibly being TRBD2 (6 bases). Trimming removed 6 bases from V and 9 bases from J, with 18 bases in between. The germline gives CDR1 SQVTM, CDR2 ANQGSEA. This CDR3 is 13 amino acids long. CDR3 sequence (DNA): TGCAGCGTCGGGGGTAGCGGTGTCGGTGAGCAGTTCTTC. Amino acid sequence: CSVGGSGVGEQFF.

The rearrangement links TRBV19 to TRBJ2-7; D unclear. The germline V and J ends were trimmed by 4 bases and 2 bases, with 12 bases remaining between them. In germline, CDR1 is LNHDA, CDR2 SQIVND (reference sequence). The CDR3 covers 14 residues. The CDR3 nucleotides read TGTGCCAGTAGTACCCGAGGTCCCACCTACGAGCAGTACTTC. This gives the protein CASSTRGPTYEQYF.

This clone has a single count. CDR3 sequence: CASSGSRENTEAFF. The CDR3 bases are TGTGCCAGCAGCGGCAGCCGGGAGAACACTGAAGCTTTCTTT. V and J are TRBV7-9 and TRBJ1-1, with D unresolved. Trimming removed 5 bases from V and 1 base from J, with 11 bases in between. From germline, CDR1 is SEHNR and CDR2 FQNEAQ (reference sequence). There are 14 residues in the CDR3. Combining the CDR3 with reference TRBV7-9 and TRBJ1-1 gives the whole variable domain DTGVSQNPRHKITKRGQNVTFRCDPISEHNRLYWYRQTLGQGPEFLTYFQNEAQLEKSRLLSDRFSAERPKGSFSTLEIQRTEQGDSAMYLCASSGSRENTEAFFGQGTRLTVV.

This chain connects TRBV28 to TRBJ1-3; 12 nucleotides match TRBD1. There are 17 residues in the CDR3. Losses at the gene ends were 5 bases for V and 2 bases for J; bases not matched to a gene: 7. From germline, CDR1 is MDHEN and CDR2 SYDVKM. Written as DNA, the CDR3 is TGTGCCAGCAGTGTGGGACAGGGGGCACAGGCTGGAAACACCATATATTTT. Encoded protein: CASSVGQGAQAGNTIYF.

The chain is built from TRBV27 and TRBJ1-2, with TRBD1 identical over 8 bases. The CDR3 runs 14 residues. The junction had 2 bases not matched to a gene; V was cut back by 0 bases and J by 5 bases. The V gene's germline CDR1 is MNHEY and CDR2 SMNVEV (reference sequence). DNA for the CDR3: TGTGCCAGCAGTTTATCGACAGGGGCGTATGGCTACACCTTC. Protein: CASSLSTGAYGYTF.

The gene calls are TRBV7-2 and TRBJ2-7, with D possibly matching TRBD2 (5 bases). CDR1 and CDR2 from the germline V gene are SGHTA and FQGNSA. The CDR3 is made up of 12 amino acids. The ends were cut back, 4 bases at V and 3 bases at J, with 7 bases in the middle. CDR3 in DNA: TGTGCCAGCAGCTCGGACTTCTACGAGCAGTACTTC. Translated: CASSSDFYEQYF.

The rearrangement uses TRBV19 and TRBJ1-2; 7 nucleotides agree with TRBD1. The germline gives CDR1 LNHDA, CDR2 SQIVND (reference sequence). The CDR3 has 15 amino acids. With V trimmed by 4 bases and J by 0 bases, 5 bases remained unmatched. CDR3: CASSTAGTANYGYTF. The CDR3 DNA sequence: TGTGCCAGTAGTACAGCCGGGACAGCTAACTATGGCTACACCTTC. The variable domain in full, with the rest retrieved from reference TRBV19 and TRBJ1-2, is DGGITQSPKYLFRKEGQNVTLSCEQNLNHDAMYWYRQDPGQGLRLIYYSQIVNDFQKGDIAEGYSVSREKKESFPLTVTSAQKNPTAFYLCASSTAGTANYGYTFGSGTRLTVV.